This TCR beta chain is from a study of T cell repertoires in cytomegalovirus infection. TCRdb ran MiXCR on the reads and lists one entry per CDR3 protein. The table has just over 150,000 distinct CDR3 sequences, about a quarter seen once. The CDR3 consists of 12 residues. V shed 8 bases and J 4 bases; nucleotides not matched to a gene: 1. Ten or more counts support this clonotype. This sequence originates from a human donor in good health (CMV status not recorded). Some clones in this sample may be carry-over from other donors' samples. Sequencing used PBMCs. The rearrangement joins TRBV12-3 or TRBV12-4 to TRBJ1-2, with 10 bases lining up with TRBD1. CDR3 residues: CASGQGGYGYTF. DNA of the CDR3: TGTGCCAGCGGACAGGGGGGCTATGGCTACACCTTC.